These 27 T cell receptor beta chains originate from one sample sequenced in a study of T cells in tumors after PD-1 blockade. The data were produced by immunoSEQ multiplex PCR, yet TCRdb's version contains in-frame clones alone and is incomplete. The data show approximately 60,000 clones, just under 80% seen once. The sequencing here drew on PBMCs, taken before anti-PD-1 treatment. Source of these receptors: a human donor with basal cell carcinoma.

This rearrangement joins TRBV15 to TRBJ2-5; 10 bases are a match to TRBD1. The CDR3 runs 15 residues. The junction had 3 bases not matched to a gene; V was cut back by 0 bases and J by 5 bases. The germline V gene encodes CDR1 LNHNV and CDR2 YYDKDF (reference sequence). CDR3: CATSREDRGYETQYF. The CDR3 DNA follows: TGTGCCACCAGCAGAGAGGACAGGGGGTATGAGACCCAGTACTTC.

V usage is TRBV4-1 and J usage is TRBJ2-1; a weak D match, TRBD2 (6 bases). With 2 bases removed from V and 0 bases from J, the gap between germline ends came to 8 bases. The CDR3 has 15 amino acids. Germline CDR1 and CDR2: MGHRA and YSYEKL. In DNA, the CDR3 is TGCGCCAGCAGCCAACATAGCGGCTCCTACAATGAGCAGTTCTTC. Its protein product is CASSQHSGSYNEQFF.

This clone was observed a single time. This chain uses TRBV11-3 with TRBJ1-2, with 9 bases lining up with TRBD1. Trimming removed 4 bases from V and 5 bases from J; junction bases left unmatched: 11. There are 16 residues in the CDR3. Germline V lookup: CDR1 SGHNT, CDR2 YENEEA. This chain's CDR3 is CASSSPTTGGRYGYTF. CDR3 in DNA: TGTGCCAGCAGCTCCCCGACGACAGGGGGTCGGTATGGCTACACCTTC. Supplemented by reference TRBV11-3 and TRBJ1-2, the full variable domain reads EAGVVQSPRYKIIEKKQPVAFWCNPISGHNTLYWYLQNLGQGPELLIRYENEEAVDDSQLPKDRFSAERLKGVDSTLKIQPAELGDSAVYLCASSSPTTGGRYGYTFGSGTRLTVV.

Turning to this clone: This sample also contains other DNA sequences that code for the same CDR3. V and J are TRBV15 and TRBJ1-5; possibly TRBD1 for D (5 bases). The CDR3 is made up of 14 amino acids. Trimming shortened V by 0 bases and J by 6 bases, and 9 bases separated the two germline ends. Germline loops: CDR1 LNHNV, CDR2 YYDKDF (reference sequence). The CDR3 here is CATSRDGGTQPQHF. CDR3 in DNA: TGTGCCACCAGCAGAGATGGGGGGACTCAGCCCCAGCATTTT.

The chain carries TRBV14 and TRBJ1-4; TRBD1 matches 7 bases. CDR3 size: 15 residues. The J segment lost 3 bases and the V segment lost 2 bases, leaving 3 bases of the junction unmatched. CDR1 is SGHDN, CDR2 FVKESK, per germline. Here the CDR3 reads CASSQTRGSNEKLFF. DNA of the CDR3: TGTGCCAGCAGCCAAACCAGGGGGTCTAATGAAAAACTGTTTTTT.

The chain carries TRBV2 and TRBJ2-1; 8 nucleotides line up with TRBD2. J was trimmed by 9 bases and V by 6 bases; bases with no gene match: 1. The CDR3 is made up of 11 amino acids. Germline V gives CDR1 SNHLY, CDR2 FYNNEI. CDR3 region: CASRTSGEQFF. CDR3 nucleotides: TGTGCCAGCAGAACTAGCGGTGAGCAGTTCTTC. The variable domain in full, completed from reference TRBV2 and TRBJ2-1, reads EPEVTQTPSHQVTQMGQEVILRCVPISNHLYFYWYRQILGQKVEFLVSFYNNEISEKSEIFDDQFSVERPDGSNFTLKIRSTKLEDSAMYFCASRTSGEQFFGPGTRLTVL.

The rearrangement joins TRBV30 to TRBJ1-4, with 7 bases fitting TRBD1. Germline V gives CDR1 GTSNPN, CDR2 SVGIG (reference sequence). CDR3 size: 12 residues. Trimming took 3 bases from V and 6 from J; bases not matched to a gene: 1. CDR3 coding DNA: TGTGCCTGGAGCGACAGGGATGAAAAACTGTTTTTT. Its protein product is CAWSDRDEKLFF.

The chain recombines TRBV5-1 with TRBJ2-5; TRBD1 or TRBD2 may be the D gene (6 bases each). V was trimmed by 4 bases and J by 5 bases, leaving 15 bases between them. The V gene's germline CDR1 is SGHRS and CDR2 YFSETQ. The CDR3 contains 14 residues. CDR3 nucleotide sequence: TGCGCCAGCAGCAACTCACTAGGGGGGGAGACCCAGTACTTC. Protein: CASSNSLGGETQYF. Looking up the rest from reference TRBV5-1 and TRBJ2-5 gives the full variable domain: KAGVTQTPRYLIKTRGQQVTLSCSPISGHRSVSWYQQTPGQGLQFLFEYFSETQRNKGNFPGRFSGRQFSNSRSEMNVSTLELGDSALYLCASSNSLGGETQYFGPGTRLLVL.

The chain's CDR3 is CASSVSGGQETQYF. CDR3 in DNA: TGTGCCAGCAGCGTTAGCGGGGGGCAAGAGACCCAGTACTTC. The chain employs TRBV9 and TRBJ2-5; 10 bases map to TRBD2. The CDR3 has 14 amino acids. V lost 2 bases and J lost 2; bases outside the gene matches: 0. Germline V gene sequence: CDR1 SGDLS, CDR2 YYNGEE.

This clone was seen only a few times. The CDR3 nucleotides are TGTGCCTGGAGTGCGACCGGGACCTTCACCGGGGAGCTGTTTTTT. This gives the protein CAWSATGTFTGELFF. The V call is TRBV30, the J call TRBJ2-2; D tentatively fits TRBD1 or TRBD2 (5 bases each). Germline CDR1 GTSNPN, CDR2 SVGIG (reference sequence). V lost 1 base to trimming and J lost 4 bases, with 13 bases between them. CDR3 length: 15 residues.

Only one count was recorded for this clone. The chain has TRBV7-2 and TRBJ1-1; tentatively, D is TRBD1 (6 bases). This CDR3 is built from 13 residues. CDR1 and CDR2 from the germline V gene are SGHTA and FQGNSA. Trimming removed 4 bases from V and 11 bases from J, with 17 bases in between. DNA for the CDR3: TGTGCCAGCAGCTCCCAAACAGGGCTGGGGGCTTTCTTT. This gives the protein CASSSQTGLGAFF.

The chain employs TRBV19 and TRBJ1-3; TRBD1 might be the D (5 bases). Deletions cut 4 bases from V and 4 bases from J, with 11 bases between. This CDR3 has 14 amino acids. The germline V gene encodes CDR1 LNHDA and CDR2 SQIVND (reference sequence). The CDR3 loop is CASSTRQSGNTIYF. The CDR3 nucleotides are TGTGCCAGTAGTACTAGACAGAGCGGAAACACCATATATTTT. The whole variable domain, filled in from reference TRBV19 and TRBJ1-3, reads DGGITQSPKYLFRKEGQNVTLSCEQNLNHDAMYWYRQDPGQGLRLIYYSQIVNDFQKGDIAEGYSVSREKKESFPLTVTSAQKNPTAFYLCASSTRQSGNTIYFGEGSWLTVV.

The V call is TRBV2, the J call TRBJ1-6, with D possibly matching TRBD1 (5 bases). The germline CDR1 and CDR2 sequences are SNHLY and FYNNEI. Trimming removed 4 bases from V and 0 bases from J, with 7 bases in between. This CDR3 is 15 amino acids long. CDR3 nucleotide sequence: TGTGCCAGCAGTGGAACAGGCTCCTATAATTCACCCCTCCACTTT. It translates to CASSGTGSYNSPLHF.

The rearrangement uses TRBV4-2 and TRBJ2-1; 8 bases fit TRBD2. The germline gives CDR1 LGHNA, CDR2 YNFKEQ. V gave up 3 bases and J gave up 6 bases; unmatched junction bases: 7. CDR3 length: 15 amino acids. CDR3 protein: CASSQEERGFNEQFF. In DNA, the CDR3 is TGTGCCAGCAGCCAGGAGGAGCGGGGGTTCAATGAGCAGTTCTTC.

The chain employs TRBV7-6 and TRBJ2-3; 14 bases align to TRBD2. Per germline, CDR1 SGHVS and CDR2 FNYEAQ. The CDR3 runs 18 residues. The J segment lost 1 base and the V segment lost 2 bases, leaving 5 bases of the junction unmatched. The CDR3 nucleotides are TGTGCCAGCAGCTTATACCCGGGACTAGCGGGGGGCACAGATACGCAGTATTTT. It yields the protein CASSLYPGLAGGTDTQYF.

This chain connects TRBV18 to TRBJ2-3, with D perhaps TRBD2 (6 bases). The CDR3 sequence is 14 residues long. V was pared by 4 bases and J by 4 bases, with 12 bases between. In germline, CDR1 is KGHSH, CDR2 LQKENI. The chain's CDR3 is CASSLQEGADTQYF. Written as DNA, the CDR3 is TGTGCCAGCTCACTTCAGGAGGGCGCAGATACGCAGTATTTT.

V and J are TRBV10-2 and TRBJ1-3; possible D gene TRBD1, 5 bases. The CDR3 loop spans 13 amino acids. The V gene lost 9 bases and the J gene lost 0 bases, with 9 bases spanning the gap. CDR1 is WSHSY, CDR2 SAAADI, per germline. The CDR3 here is CASRQLSGNTIYF. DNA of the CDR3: TGCGCCAGTAGACAGCTCTCTGGAAACACCATATATTTT.

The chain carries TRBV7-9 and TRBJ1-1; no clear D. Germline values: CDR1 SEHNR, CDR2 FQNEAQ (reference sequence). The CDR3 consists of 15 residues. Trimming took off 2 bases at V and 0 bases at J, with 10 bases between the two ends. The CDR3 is CASSLQVSMNTEAFF. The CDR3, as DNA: TGTGCCAGCAGCTTACAAGTCAGTATGAACACTGAAGCTTTCTTT. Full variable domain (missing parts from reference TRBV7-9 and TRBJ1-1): DTGVSQNPRHKITKRGQNVTFRCDPISEHNRLYWYRQTLGQGPEFLTYFQNEAQLEKSRLLSDRFSAERPKGSFSTLEIQRTEQGDSAMYLCASSLQVSMNTEAFFGQGTRLTVV.

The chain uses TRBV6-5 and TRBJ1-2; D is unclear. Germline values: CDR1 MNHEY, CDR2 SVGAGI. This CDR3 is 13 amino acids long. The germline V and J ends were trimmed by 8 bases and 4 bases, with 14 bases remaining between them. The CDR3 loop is CASHRVRSYGYTF. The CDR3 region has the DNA TGTGCCAGCCACAGAGTCCGCTCCTATGGCTACACCTTC.

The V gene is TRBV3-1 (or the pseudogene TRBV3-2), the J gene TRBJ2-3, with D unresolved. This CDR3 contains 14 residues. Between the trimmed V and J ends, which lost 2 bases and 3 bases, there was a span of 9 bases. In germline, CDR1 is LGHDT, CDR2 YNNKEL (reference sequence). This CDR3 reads CASSQFDETDTQYF. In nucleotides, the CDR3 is TGTGCCAGCAGCCAATTCGACGAAACAGATACGCAGTATTTT.

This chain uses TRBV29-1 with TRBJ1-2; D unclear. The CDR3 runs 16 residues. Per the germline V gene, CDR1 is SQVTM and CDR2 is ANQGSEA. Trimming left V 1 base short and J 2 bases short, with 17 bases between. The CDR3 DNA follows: TGCAGCGTTGAAGGGGTTGGTGCAGGCTTAAACTATGGCTACACCTTC. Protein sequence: CSVEGVGAGLNYGYTF.

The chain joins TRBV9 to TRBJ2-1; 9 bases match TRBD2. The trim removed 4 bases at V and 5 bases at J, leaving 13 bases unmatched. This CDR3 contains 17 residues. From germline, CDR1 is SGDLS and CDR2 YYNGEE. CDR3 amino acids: CASSPGGGGAFHNEQFF. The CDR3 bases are TGTGCCAGCAGCCCAGGCGGCGGGGGGGCTTTTCACAATGAGCAGTTCTTC. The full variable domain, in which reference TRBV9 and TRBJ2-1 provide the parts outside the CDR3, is DSGVTQTPKHLITATGQRVTLRCSPRSGDLSVYWYQQSLDQGLQFLIQYYNGEERAKGNILERFSAQQFPDLHSELNLSSLELGDSALYFCASSPGGGGAFHNEQFFGPGTRLTVL.

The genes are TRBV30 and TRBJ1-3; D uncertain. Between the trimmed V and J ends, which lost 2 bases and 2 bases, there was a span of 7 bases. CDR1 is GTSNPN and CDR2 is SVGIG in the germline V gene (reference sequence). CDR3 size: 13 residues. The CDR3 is CAWSPLTGNTIYF. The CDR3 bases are TGTGCCTGGAGTCCCCTAACTGGAAACACCATATATTTT. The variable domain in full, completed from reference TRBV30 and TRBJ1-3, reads SQTIHQWPATLVQPVGSPLSLECTVEGTSNPNLYWYRQAAGRGLQLLFYSVGIGQISSEVPQNLSASRPQDRQFILSSKKLLLSDSGFYLCAWSPLTGNTIYFGEGSWLTVV.

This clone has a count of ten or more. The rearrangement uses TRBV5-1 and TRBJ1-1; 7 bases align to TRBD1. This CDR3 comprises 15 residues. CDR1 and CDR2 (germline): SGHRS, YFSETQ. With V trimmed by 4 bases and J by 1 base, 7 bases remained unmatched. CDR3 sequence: CASSDPGQRNTEAFF. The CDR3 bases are TGCGCCAGCAGCGATCCGGGACAGAGGAACACTGAAGCTTTCTTT.

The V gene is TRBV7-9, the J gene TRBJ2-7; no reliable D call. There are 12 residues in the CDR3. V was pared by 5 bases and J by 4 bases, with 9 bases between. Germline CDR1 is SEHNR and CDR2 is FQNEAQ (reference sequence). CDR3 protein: CASSEGFYEQYF. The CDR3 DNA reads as TGTGCCAGCAGCGAAGGTTTTTACGAGCAGTACTTC.

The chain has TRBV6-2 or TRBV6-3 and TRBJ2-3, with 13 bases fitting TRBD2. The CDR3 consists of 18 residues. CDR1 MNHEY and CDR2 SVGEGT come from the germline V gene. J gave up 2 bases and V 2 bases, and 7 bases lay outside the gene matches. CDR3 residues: CASSYRKTSGGFTDTQYF. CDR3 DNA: TGTGCCAGCAGTTACAGGAAGACTAGCGGGGGGTTCACAGATACGCAGTATTTT.

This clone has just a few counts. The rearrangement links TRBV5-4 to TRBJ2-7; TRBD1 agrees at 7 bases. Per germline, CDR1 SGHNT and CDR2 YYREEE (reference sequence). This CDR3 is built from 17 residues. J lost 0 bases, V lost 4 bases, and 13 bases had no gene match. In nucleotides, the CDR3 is TGTGCCAGCAGCCGGAGCCCTACCGGGACAGTCTCCTACGAGCAGTACTTC. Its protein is CASSRSPTGTVSYEQYF. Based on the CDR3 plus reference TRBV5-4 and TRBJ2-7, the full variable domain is ETGVTQSPTHLIKTRGQQVTLRCSSQSGHNTVSWYQQALGQGPQFIFQYYREEENGRGNFPPRFSGLQFPNYSSELNVNALELDDSALYLCASSRSPTGTVSYEQYFGPGTRLTVT.